This T cell receptor (beta chain) stems from a study of technical replicates of blood from a handful of donors. CDR1 is MNHNY, CDR2 SVGAGI, per germline (reference sequence). The length of the CDR3 is 15 residues. V was trimmed by 0 bases and J by 0 bases, leaving 5 bases between them. Clones were read by immunoSEQ multiplex PCR, and TCRdb kept only the in-frame ones, dropping some. The sample holds 91,000 or so clones, 95% seen once. This TCR was recovered from a human donor in good health. Sequenced: T cells isolated from PBMCs. J is TRBJ2-2 and V is TRBV6-6; D remains unclear. CDR3 loop: CASSYSRANTGELFF. Written as DNA, the CDR3 is TGTGCCAGCAGTTACTCGCGCGCGAACACCGGGGAGCTGTTTTTT.